This T cell receptor (beta chain) came from a study of T cell responses to AZD1222 COVID-19 vaccine. Study-wide points: Repertoire sampling occurred only after the peak T cell response. Unmutated regions of variants are reportedly targeted by nearly half of spike-specific TCRs.

About this clone itself: Its antigen remains unidentified.

Profiling relied on immunoSEQ multiplex PCR, and the TCRdb table lists in-frame clones only, not all of them. The sample includes tens of thousands of clones, around nine tenths seen only once; the top ten take less than 5.5%. The sequences come from peripheral blood, collected on day 0 of MenACWY control vaccination. This receptor was taken from an adult in good health.

The chain's CDR3 is CASSQVNTEAFF. The CDR3 bases are TGCGCCAGCAGTCAAGTAAACACTGAAGCTTTCTTT. V is TRBV10-1 and J is TRBJ1-1; D is unresolved. CDR3 size: 12 residues. Trimming left V 5 bases short and J 2 bases short, with 6 bases between. Germline V CDR1 and CDR2: WNHNN, SYGVQD (reference sequence).